The rows below give T cell receptor beta chains drawn from one sample of a study of cytomegalovirus exposure and HLA in healthy donors. Using immunoSEQ multiplex PCR, the repertoire was profiled, and TCRdb retains in-frame clones only, with some absent. This table holds 130,000 to 150,000 clones, 65% to 80% found once. Source material: PBMCs. The source of these receptors is a man aged 35 to 55 in good health and CMV-seropositive. The CDR3 runs from the conserved cysteine through the conserved F or W. The order of the fields is clone size, D gene, J gene, V gene, CDR3 DNA, CDR3 protein. The D gene is left open where the match is weak. A row's size may be missing; if present it is once, few, many or a size class.

. | TRBD2 | TRBJ2-7 | TRBV9 | TGTGCCAGCAGCGTAGAAGGGACTAGCGGTTACGAGCAGTACTTC | CASSVEGTSGYEQYF
. | TRBD2 | TRBJ2-1 | TRBV28 | TGTGCCAGCAGTTTCAGCGGGGTCTACAATGAGCAGTTCTTC | CASSFSGVYNEQFF
. | . | TRBJ2-7 | TRBV6-1 | TGTGCCAGCGGCCAAATAGGGGCCGCCTACGAGCAGTACTTC | CASGQIGAAYEQYF
. | . | TRBJ1-1 | TRBV18 | TGTGCCAGCTCGGGGGCGAACACTGAAGCTTTCTTT | CASSGANTEAFF
few | . | TRBJ1-4 | TRBV5-1 | TGCGCCAGCAGCTTGGATATTAATGAAAAACTGTTTTTT | CASSLDINEKLFF
. | TRBD2 | TRBJ2-1 | TRBV7-9 | TGTGCCAGCAGCTACACTTGGACTAGCGGGAGCGATGAGCAGTTCTTC | CASSYTWTSGSDEQFF
. | TRBD2 | TRBJ2-7 | TRBV4-1 | TGCGCCAGCAGCCACACAGCGGGAGGCGCCTACGAGCAGTACTTC | CASSHTAGGAYEQYF
. | . | TRBJ2-4 | TRBV19 | TGTGCCAGTAGTGTCCAGGGCGAGGACATTCAGTACTTC | CASSVQGEDIQYF
. | . | TRBJ1-3 | TRBV9 | TGTGCCAGCAGCGTAGTCCCTGGGCCGGACACCATATATTTT | CASSVVPGPDTIYF
. | . | TRBJ2-7 | TRBV5-6 | TGTGCCAGCAGCTTGGGGAGAAACTACGAGCAGTACTTC | CASSLGRNYEQYF
. | . | TRBJ1-3 | TRBV6-1 | TGTGCCAGCAGCAGCGAGGGTGTCGATCCCACCATATATTTT | CASSSEGVDPTIYF
few | . | TRBJ1-1 | TRBV4-3 | TGCGCCAGCAGCCAAGTCAGGTCTGCATCCGAAGCTTTCTTT | CASSQVRSASEAFF
few | . | TRBJ1-4 | TRBV2 | TGTGCCAGCGCCCAGGGTGGAGAAAAACTGTTTTTT | CASAQGGEKLFF
. | . | TRBJ2-7 | TRBV6-5 | TGTGCCAGCACCTTTTCTCCCCCCTCCTCCTACGAGCAGTACTTC | CASTFSPPSSYEQYF
. | . | TRBJ2-1 | TRBV27 | TGTGCCAGCAGTTTAAGGGGTCTCTATTACAATGAGCAGTTCTTC | CASSLRGLYYNEQFF
. | . | TRBJ1-4 | TRBV7-9 | TGTGCCAGCAGCCAGCAGGGGCGGGTTGAAAAACTGTTTTTT | CASSQQGRVEKLFF
. | TRBD1 | TRBJ1-1 | TRBV6-5 | TGTGCCAGCACCAGGGCAGGGGGCAACACTGAAGCTTTCTTT | CASTRAGGNTEAFF
. | . | TRBJ2-7 | TRBV9 | TGTGCCAGCAGCGTAGCCCCGGGTTACGAGCAGTACTTC | CASSVAPGYEQYF
. | TRBD2 | TRBJ2-7 | TRBV9 | TGTGCCAGCAGCGTAGCGGCTAGCGGGAGTCTCTACGAGCAGTACTTC | CASSVAASGSLYEQYF
. | TRBD2 | TRBJ2-1 | TRBV9 | TGTGCCAGCAGCGTAGTAGCGGGAGTCGGTAATGAGCAGTTCTTC | CASSVVAGVGNEQFF
few | . | TRBJ2-3 | TRBV4-2 | TGTGCCAGCAGCCAATCCCCCAGCGGGAGCACAGATACGCAGTATTTT | CASSQSPSGSTDTQYF
. | . | TRBJ2-3 | TRBV11-2 | TGTGCCAGCAGCTTACTAGTACTAGCCGCAGATACGCAGTATTTT | CASSLLVLAADTQYF
once | . | TRBJ2-5 | TRBV7-2 | TGTGCCAGCAGCTTTCAAAACAGCCAAGAGACCCAGTACTTC | CASSFQNSQETQYF
. | . | TRBJ2-5 | TRBV21-1 | TGTGCCTCCCGAGGGGTGCGGGGAATCGATAAAGAGACCCAGTACTTC | CASRGVRGIDKETQYF
. | . | TRBJ1-5 | TRBV19 | TGTGCCAGTACAGGCAGTAATCAGCCCCAGCATTTT | CASTGSNQPQHF
. | TRBD1 | TRBJ2-1 | TRBV19 | TGTGCCAGTAGTCCGGGACAGGGTATTAGTGAGCAGTTCTTC | CASSPGQGISEQFF
. | . | TRBJ1-4 | TRBV11-2 | TGTGCCAGCAGTTTGGACAGAAGCGAAAAACTGTTTTTT | CASSLDRSEKLFF
. | TRBD1 | TRBJ2-7 | TRBV6-1 | TGTGCCAGCAGTGAAGCGGGACAGGTATCCTACGAGCAGTACTTC | CASSEAGQVSYEQYF
few | TRBD1 | TRBJ1-2 | TRBV14 | TGTGCCAGCAGCCAGACGACAGGGCGCGGCTACACCTTC | CASSQTTGRGYTF
. | TRBD2 | TRBJ2-3 | TRBV6-5 | TGTGCCAGCAGTTGGGGGAGGGGTTTGGATACGCAGTATTTT | CASSWGRGLDTQYF
. | . | TRBJ1-2 | TRBV7-9 | TGTGCCAGCAGCTTATTTCAAGCTAATATCTATGGCTACACCTTC | CASSLFQANIYGYTF
. | TRBD2 | TRBJ2-3 | TRBV2 | TGTGCCAGCAGTGTAGCGGGAGGTACAGATACGCAGTATTTT | CASSVAGGTDTQYF
. | TRBD2 | TRBJ2-1 | TRBV28 | TGTGCCAGCAGGCCACCGGGACTAGCGGCGAATGAGCAGTTCTTC | CASRPPGLAANEQFF
. | TRBD2 | TRBJ2-7 | TRBV19 | TGTGCCAGTAGTATAAAGCGGGAGGGAGGCTACGAGCAGTACTTC | CASSIKREGGYEQYF
. | TRBD2 | TRBJ2-5 | TRBV9 | TGTGCCAGCAGCGTAGGCTGGGCGGGAGGTCCAAGGTCAGAGACCCAGTACTTC | CASSVGWAGGPRSETQYF
. | TRBD2 | TRBJ2-1 | TRBV11-2 | TGTGCCAGCACCCCGACTAGCGGGAGCGTCGAGCAGTTCTTC | CASTPTSGSVEQFF
few | TRBD1 | TRBJ2-5 | TRBV7-9 | TGTGCCAGCAACCGGGACAGGCAAAGGGAGACCCAGTACTTC | CASNRDRQRETQYF
. | TRBD1 | TRBJ2-2 | TRBV5-4 | TGTGCCAGCAGCCGGACAGGGGGAGGGACCGGGGAGCTGTTTTTT | CASSRTGGGTGELFF
. | . | TRBJ2-7 | TRBV28 | TGTGCCAGCGGGAGGATGCTAACCTACGAGCAGTACTTC | CASGRMLTYEQYF
. | TRBD2 | TRBJ2-7 | TRBV7-2 | TGTGCCAGCAGCCCCTATCTCGGGACTAGCGGGAGTAAAAGGGACGAGCAGTACTTC | CASSPYLGTSGSKRDEQYF
. | TRBD2 | TRBJ2-7 | TRBV19 | TGTGCCAGTAGTAAAGGACTAGCGGGCTCCCGGGAGCAGTACTTC | CASSKGLAGSREQYF
. | TRBD1 | TRBJ1-2 | TRBV5-1 | TGCGCCAGCCGAGACAGGGAAGCGAGCGGCTACACCTTC | CASRDREASGYTF
. | . | TRBJ2-5 | TRBV7-9 | TGTGCCAGCAGCTTATTGGCACAAGAGACCCAGTACTTC | CASSLLAQETQYF
. | . | TRBJ2-5 | TRBV20-1 | TGCAGTGCTTCTAAAGAGACCCAGTACTTC | CSASKETQYF
. | TRBD1 | TRBJ1-2 | TRBV5-1 | TGCGCCAGCAGCTTGGGGGACAGGTCCGCGGGTGGCTACACCTTC | CASSLGDRSAGGYTF
. | TRBD2 | TRBJ2-5 | TRBV9 | TGTGCCAGCAGCGCCCCTAGCGGGAGGGCCGGGGAGACCCAGTACTTC | CASSAPSGRAGETQYF